Described below is a single T cell receptor beta chain sequence and its context. The data were produced by immunoSEQ multiplex PCR, yet TCRdb's version contains in-frame clones alone and is incomplete. The sample lists 57,000 or so clones, about 92% occurring once. The data derive from a study of siplizumab effects on memory and regulatory T cells. This CDR3 has 15 amino acids. V lost 6 bases, J lost 2 bases, and 10 bases stayed unmatched. CDR1 and CDR2 (germline): SEHNR, FQNEAQ (reference sequence). The TCR was taken from a human donor in good health. Sequenced material: CD8+ T cells sorted from blood. The genes are TRBV7-9 and TRBJ2-7; the match to TRBD1 covers 7 bases. The CDR3 protein is CASRPDLDRAYEQYF. Here the CDR3 DNA reads TGTGCCAGCAGACCTGATCTTGACAGGGCCTACGAGCAGTACTTC. The entire variable domain, with the rest obtained from reference TRBV7-9 and TRBJ2-7, is as follows: DTGVSQNPRHKITKRGQNVTFRCDPISEHNRLYWYRQTLGQGPEFLTYFQNEAQLEKSRLLSDRFSAERPKGSFSTLEIQRTEQGDSAMYLCASRPDLDRAYEQYFGPGTRLTVT.